This paragraph covers one TCR beta chain sequence. Its antigen is unknown. Measured with immunoSEQ multiplex PCR; TCRdb has only the in-frame clones, and not every one. The table includes approximately 2.1 million clones, approximately 93% detected once. These data are taken from a study of shared clonotypes between healthy human individuals. The germline CDR1 and CDR2 sequences are GTSNPN and SVGIG (reference sequence). With 5 bases clipped from V and 3 bases from J, the junction kept 8 bases outside the gene matches. The CDR3 runs to 14 residues. Points from the study as a whole: A reduction in generation probabilities was seen for non-shared clonotypes relative to those shared by all four donors. Large sequencing depth failed to make sorted-subset sequencing complete, rarefaction showed.

The rearrangement links TRBV30 to TRBJ2-3, with TRBD1 matching 7 bases. The clonotype originates from a man between 18 and 35 years old in good health. Some clones in this sample may be carry-over from other donors' samples. The sample was naive CD4+ T cells from PBMCs. Subset noted: CD45RA+ positively selected. In nucleotides, the CDR3 is TGTGCCTGGGTAGACAGGGTTGGAACAGATACGCAGTATTTT. Translated: CAWVDRVGTDTQYF.